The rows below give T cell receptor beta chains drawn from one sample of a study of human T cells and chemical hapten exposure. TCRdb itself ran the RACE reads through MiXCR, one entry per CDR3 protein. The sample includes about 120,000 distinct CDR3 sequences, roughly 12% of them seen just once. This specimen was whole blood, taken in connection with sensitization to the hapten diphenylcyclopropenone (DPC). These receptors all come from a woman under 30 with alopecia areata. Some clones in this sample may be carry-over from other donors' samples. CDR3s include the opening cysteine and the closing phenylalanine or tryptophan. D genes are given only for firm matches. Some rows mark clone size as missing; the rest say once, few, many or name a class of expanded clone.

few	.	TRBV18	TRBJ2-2	TGTGCCAGCTCACCACCATCCCACGGCACCGGGGAGCTGTTTTTT	CASSPPSHGTGELFF
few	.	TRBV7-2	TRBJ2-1	TGTGCCAGCAGTCCCTCCGGACTCTCCGCCAATGAGCAGTTCTTC	CASSPSGLSANEQFF
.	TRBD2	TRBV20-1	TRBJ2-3	TGCAGTGCTAGTGCCAGCGGGGGGGCCCGGGGCACAGATACGCAGTATTTT	CSASASGGARGTDTQYF
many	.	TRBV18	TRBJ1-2	TGTGCCAGCTCACCACCCGGGACAATGGATGGCTACACCTTC	CASSPPGTMDGYTF
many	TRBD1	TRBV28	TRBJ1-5	TGTGCCAGCAGTTTCCTACAGGGGACGAAGCAGCCCCAGCATTTT	CASSFLQGTKQPQHF
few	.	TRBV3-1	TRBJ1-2	TGTGCCAGCAGCCCGTTGGGCCAGGGGAGTTATGGCTACACCTTC	CASSPLGQGSYGYTF
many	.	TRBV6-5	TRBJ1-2	TGTGCCAGCAGTTACGTACCTACCGATGGCTACACCTTC	CASSYVPTDGYTF
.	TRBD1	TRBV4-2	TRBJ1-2	TGTGCCAGCAGCCACCCGGACAGGGAGGACTATGGCTACACCTTC	CASSHPDREDYGYTF
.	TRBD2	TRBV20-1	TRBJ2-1	TGCAGTGCCGCAGCGGGGGCCCACAATGAGCAGTTCTTC	CSAAAGAHNEQFF
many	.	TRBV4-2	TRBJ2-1	TGTGCCAGCAGCCAAGCATCGGGTCGCGACTACAATGAGCAGTTCTTC	CASSQASGRDYNEQFF
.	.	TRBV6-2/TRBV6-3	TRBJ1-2	TGTGCCAGCAGTAAAGCCGGGACATATTCTAACTATGGCTACACCTTC	CASSKAGTYSNYGYTF
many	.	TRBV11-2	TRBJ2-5	TGTGCCAGCAGCTTAGAGAACTACCAAGAGACCCAGTACTTC	CASSLENYQETQYF
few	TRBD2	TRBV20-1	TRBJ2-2	TGCAGTGCCGAAGCGGGGGAGTCCACCGGGGAGCTGTTTTTT	CSAEAGESTGELFF
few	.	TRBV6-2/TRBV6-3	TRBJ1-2	TGTGCCAGCAGTTTAAACCCAGGGGATCGGCGTAAAGGCTATGGCTACACCTTC	CASSLNPGDRRKGYGYTF